One and the same sample provided the 9 T cell receptor beta chains below, sequenced in a study of early T cells in non-severe SARS-CoV-2 infection. TCRdb re-called the 5' RACE reads with MiXCR, one entry per CDR3 protein. The profile shows about 60,000 distinct CDR3 sequences, roughly an eighth of them singletons. Sequencing was carried out using whole blood. The source is an adult who was a healthcare worker with PCR-confirmed SARS-CoV-2 infection or an uninfected control (not recorded which).

This clonotype has a count of ten or more. V usage is TRBV12-3 or TRBV12-4 and J usage is TRBJ2-7; 8 nucleotides align to TRBD1. This CDR3 is built from 15 residues. Trimming cost V 5 bases and J 2 bases; bases outside gene matches: 8. Here the CDR3 reads CASSPLGQGTYEQYF. CDR3 coding DNA: TGTGCCAGCAGTCCCCTCGGACAGGGTACCTACGAGCAGTACTTC.

The chain joins TRBV7-9 to TRBJ1-1; no reliable D call. Germline CDR1 is SEHNR and CDR2 is FQNEAQ (reference sequence). The CDR3 has 14 amino acids. V was pared by 2 bases and J by 3 bases, with 10 bases between. CDR3 amino acids: CASSLSKMYTEAFF. The CDR3 DNA reads as TGTGCCAGCAGCTTAAGTAAAATGTACACTGAAGCTTTCTTT.

V gene TRBV20-1 combines with J gene TRBJ1-1; tentatively, D is TRBD1 (5 bases). Trimming removed 0 bases from V and 8 bases from J, with 13 bases in between. The CDR3 has 13 residues. CDR1 is DFQATT, CDR2 SNEGSKA, per germline (reference sequence). CDR3 coding DNA: TGCAGTGCTAGAGATTGGGGGGGTCAGGAAGCTTTCTTT. It yields the protein CSARDWGGQEAFF.

The chain combines TRBV7-2 with TRBJ1-2; D ambiguous. The CDR3 spans 14 residues. V was clipped by 5 bases and J by 6 bases, with 16 bases between them. In germline, CDR1 is SGHTA, CDR2 FQGNSA. The chain's CDR3 is CASSPQFIADGYTF. CDR3 DNA: TGTGCCAGCAGCCCTCAATTTATAGCTGATGGCTACACCTTC.

Only one count was recorded for this clonotype. V is TRBV24-1 and J is TRBJ2-2; D possibly uses TRBD1 or TRBD2 (5 bases each). V gave up 2 bases and J gave up 1 base, with 10 bases separating them. The germline V gene has CDR1 KGHDR and CDR2 SFDVKD. This CDR3 has 16 amino acids. The CDR3 DNA reads as TGTGCCACCAGTGATTATGCAGGGAGGAACACCGGGGAGCTGTTTTTT. This gives the protein CATSDYAGRNTGELFF.

This clonotype appeared many times. The CDR3 DNA reads TGCGCCAGCAGCTTGGGTAGCGGGGGAATTCAAGAGACCCAGTACTTC. This sequence encodes CASSLGSGGIQETQYF. The chain is built from TRBV5-1 and TRBJ2-5; TRBD2 agrees at 9 bases. CDR1 is SGHRS, CDR2 YFSETQ, per germline. The CDR3 consists of 16 residues. V was clipped by 0 bases and J by 2 bases; unmatched bases: 5.

This clonotype appeared a few times. The chain joins TRBV5-1 to TRBJ2-1; unclear D gene. The germline V and J ends were trimmed by 0 bases and 1 base, with 5 bases remaining between them. The CDR3 consists of 14 residues. Germline CDR1 is SGHRS and CDR2 is YFSETQ. The CDR3 loop reads CASSLGLSYNEQFF. The CDR3 coding sequence is TGCGCCAGCAGCTTGGGACTGTCCTACAATGAGCAGTTCTTC.

The table lists this clonotype with many counts. V is TRBV5-6 and J is TRBJ1-2; D unresolved. CDR1 is SGHDT, CDR2 YYEEEE, per germline. The CDR3 sequence is 13 residues long. V lost 0 bases to trimming and J lost 3 bases, with 6 bases between them. CDR3 DNA: TGTGCCAGCAGCTTGGTTGGGGACTATGGCTACACCTTC. Its translation: CASSLVGDYGYTF.

This clonotype has at least ten counts. The chain joins TRBV10-1 to TRBJ1-4; no clear D. Trimming left V 2 bases short and J 4 bases short, with 5 bases between. The CDR3 length is 13 residues. Germline values: CDR1 WNHNN, CDR2 SYGVQD (reference sequence). The chain's CDR3 is CASSEQFNEKLFF. The CDR3 DNA sequence: TGCGCCAGCAGTGAGCAGTTTAATGAAAAACTGTTTTTT.